The clone carrying this T cell receptor beta chain occurred many times. The data derive from a study of T cells in Graves' hyperthyroidism and ophthalmopathy. Study details: The initial diagnosis was the point when peripheral blood was collected, ahead of any treatment.

Amplified TCR beta CDR3 regions derived from RNA transcripts. HTBI primers drove first-round RT-PCR of the TCR CDR3. TCRdb re-called the multiplex PCR reads through MiXCR, storing one row per CDR3 protein. In the table there are fewer than 900,000 distinct CDR3 sequences, approximately 19% of which are singletons. The CDR3 has 16 amino acids. Germline assignment: CDR1 LNHDA and CDR2 SQIVND (reference sequence). Trimming left V 4 bases short and J 2 bases short, with 17 bases between. The sequence derives from a woman between 45 and 60 years old with Graves' hyperthyroidism that later progressed to Graves' ophthalmopathy. This chain connects TRBV19 to TRBJ1-1; the D gene is possibly TRBD1 (5 bases). What was sequenced was blood. The DNA of the CDR3 is TGTGCCAGTAGTAACTCGGGGACGACAGATAACACTGAAGCTTTCTTT. This sequence encodes CASSNSGTTDNTEAFF.